Following are 13 T cell receptor beta chains from one sample sequenced in a study of blood T cell repertoires in COVID-19. This table comes from immunoSEQ multiplex PCR, and its TCRdb copy is limited to in-frame clones, with some not included. The sample carries tens of thousands of clones, approximately 88% recorded once. Sequencing was performed on peripheral blood. Every receptor here comes from a woman aged 55-69 years with acute or convalescent COVID-19.

The CDR3 DNA follows: TGTGCCAGCAGTTACGGGTTACAGGGGAATGGCTACACCTTC. This gives the protein CASSYGLQGNGYTF. The chain uses TRBV6-5 and TRBJ1-2; 7 bases agree with TRBD1. The CDR3 has 14 residues. The V gene's germline CDR1 is MNHEY and CDR2 SVGAGI. Losses at the gene ends were 2 bases for V and 6 bases for J; bases not matched to a gene: 6.

The chain links TRBV3-1 (or the pseudogene TRBV3-2) to TRBJ1-1; possibly TRBD1 for D (6 bases). V was pared by 1 base and J by 8 bases, with 14 bases between. CDR1 is LGHDT, CDR2 YNNKEL, per germline (reference sequence). The CDR3 is 14 amino acids. DNA of the CDR3: TGTGCCAGCAGCCAAGTCGGCGCCGGGACAGAAGCTTTCTTT. Its protein is CASSQVGAGTEAFF.

The chain combines TRBV7-2 with TRBJ1-5, with 8 bases that match TRBD1. This CDR3 contains 14 residues. J was trimmed by 6 bases and V by 5 bases; bases with no gene match: 6. Germline V CDR1 and CDR2: SGHTA, FQGNSA. The CDR3 nucleotides read TGTGCCAGCAGCCCAAGACAGGGGACTCAGCCCCAGCATTTT. This encodes CASSPRQGTQPQHF.

J is TRBJ1-6 and V is TRBV5-1; no clear D. The CDR3 loop spans 17 amino acids. The V gene lost 0 bases and the J gene lost 0 bases, with 10 bases spanning the gap. Germline CDR1 SGHRS, CDR2 YFSETQ. The CDR3 nucleotides read TGCGCCAGCAGCTTGGGGGCAGTGGGCTCCTATAATTCACCCCTCCACTTT. Protein product: CASSLGAVGSYNSPLHF.

The chain recombines TRBV18 with TRBJ2-7; weak D call: TRBD1 (7 bases). CDR3 length equals 18 residues. Trimming took off 3 bases at V and 2 bases at J, with 23 bases between the two ends. The germline V gene has CDR1 KGHSH and CDR2 LQKENI. CDR3 residues: CASSPQGDQGLSAYEQYV. As DNA, the CDR3 is TGTGCCAGCTCACCCCAGGGGGACCAGGGACTTAGTGCCTACGAGCAGTACGTC.

This sequence joins TRBV11-2 and TRBJ2-1; 8 positions match TRBD2. Germline CDR1 and CDR2: SGHAT and FQNNGV. The CDR3 contains 19 residues. With V trimmed by 6 bases and J by 2 bases, 18 bases remained unmatched. The CDR3 bases are TGTGCCAGCAGTCCGAAGGGACTAGAGGCTTTTTTGGCCTACAATGAGCAGTTCTTC. It is translated as CASSPKGLEAFLAYNEQFF. Drawing the rest from reference TRBV11-2 and TRBJ2-1, the complete variable domain is EAGVAQSPRYKIIEKRQSVAFWCNPISGHATLYWYQQILGQGPKLLIQFQNNGVVDDSQLPKDRFSAERLKGVDSTLKIQPAKLEDSAVYLCASSPKGLEAFLAYNEQFFGPGTRLTVL.

The chain combines TRBV3-1 (or the pseudogene TRBV3-2) with TRBJ1-1, with 7 bases aligning to TRBD1. Germline trimming cut 4 bases from V and 6 bases from J; bases unmatched to any gene: 8. The CDR3 extends over 14 amino acids. Germline values: CDR1 LGHDT, CDR2 YNNKEL (reference sequence). The CDR3 region is CASSPSGGYAEAFF. The CDR3 DNA follows: TGTGCCAGCAGCCCCTCAGGGGGGTACGCTGAAGCTTTCTTT.

Only one count was recorded for this clone. The junction departs from the called germline gene at one end, perhaps through a read error. The rearrangement joins TRBV5-4 to TRBJ2-5; 13 positions match TRBD2. This CDR3 is 12 amino acids long. Germline CDR1 SGHNT, CDR2 YYREEE (reference sequence). DNA of the CDR3: TGTGCCGGCAGGACTAGCGGGAGAGGGGAGTACTTC. It specifies CAGRTSGRGEYF. Supplemented by reference TRBV5-4 and TRBJ2-5, the full variable domain reads ETGVTQSPTHLIKTRGQQVTLRCSSQSGHNTVSWYQQALGQGPQFIFQYYREEENGRGNFPPRFSGLQFPNYSSELNVNALELDDSALYLCAGRTSGRGEYFGPGTRLLVL.

The chain employs TRBV5-6 and TRBJ2-3, with 7 bases aligning to TRBD2. Germline V CDR1 and CDR2: SGHDT, YYEEEE. This CDR3 is 15 amino acids long. With V trimmed by 2 bases and J by 1 base, 4 bases remained unmatched. CDR3 sequence: CASSLHGGGTDTQYF. The DNA of the CDR3 is TGTGCCAGCAGCTTACATGGGGGGGGCACAGATACGCAGTATTTT.

V and J are TRBV14 and TRBJ2-2, with a tentative D call TRBD1 (5 bases). In germline, CDR1 is SGHDN, CDR2 FVKESK. This CDR3 is built from 13 residues. V gave up 4 bases and J gave up 5 bases, with 8 bases separating them. The CDR3 reads CASSRRQTGELFF. The CDR3 nucleotides are TGTGCCAGCAGCCGCCGACAGACCGGGGAGCTGTTTTTT.

The V and J genes are TRBV2 and TRBJ2-5; 8 nucleotides align to TRBD2. CDR3 length equals 13 residues. CDR1 is SNHLY, CDR2 FYNNEI, per germline. V shed 7 bases and J 5 bases; nucleotides not matched to a gene: 6. The CDR3 DNA follows: TGTGCCAGCAACCGGGGGGGCGATGAGACCCAGTACTTC. Its translation is CASNRGGDETQYF. Based on the CDR3 plus reference TRBV2 and TRBJ2-5, the full variable domain is EPEVTQTPSHQVTQMGQEVILRCVPISNHLYFYWYRQILGQKVEFLVSFYNNEISEKSEIFDDQFSVERPDGSNFTLKIRSTKLEDSAMYFCASNRGGDETQYFGPGTRLLVL.

The chain joins TRBV14 to TRBJ2-3; 10 bases agree with TRBD1. CDR1 is SGHDN and CDR2 is FVKESK in the germline V gene. The CDR3 consists of 16 residues. J lost 3 bases, V lost 1 base, and 4 bases had no gene match. The CDR3: CASSQGRTGGTDTQYF. The DNA for the CDR3 is TGTGCCAGCAGCCAAGGGAGGACAGGGGGAACAGATACGCAGTATTTT. Combining the CDR3 with reference TRBV14 and TRBJ2-3 gives the whole variable domain EAGVTQFPSHSVIEKGQTVTLRCDPISGHDNLYWYRRVMGKEIKFLLHFVKESKQDESGMPNNRFLAERTGGTYSTLKVQPAELEDSGVYFCASSQGRTGGTDTQYFGPGTRLTVL.

The CDR3 DNA follows: TGTGCCAGCAGCCAAGGTATGGATACGCAGTATTTT. This encodes CASSQGMDTQYF. This chain links TRBV3-1 (or the pseudogene TRBV3-2) with TRBJ2-3; D remains ambiguous. Deletions cut 1 base from V and 6 bases from J, with 5 bases between. The CDR3 is made up of 12 amino acids. CDR1 LGHDT and CDR2 YNNKEL come from the germline V gene (reference sequence).